A single sample gave rise to the 6 T cell receptor beta chains below, sequenced in a study of blood T cells in healthy people across ages. Primers used in a second PCR of about 7 to 11 cycles were a sample-barcoded 5' primer and a J-beta primer mix. TCRdb re-called the 5' RACE reads with MiXCR, one entry per CDR3 protein. Of 1.5 million to 1.9 million distinct CDR3 sequences listed, about 42% are singletons. Input material: blood. The receptors stem from a woman younger than 35 in good health.

Points on this clonotype: An end of the junction differs from the germline gene, which may be a read error. The rearrangement uses TRBV7-2 and TRBJ2-1; 9 bases are shared with TRBD2. The CDR3 covers 15 residues. Germline V gene lookup returns CDR1 SGHTA and CDR2 FQGNSA. The CDR3 here is CASSLAASSSGERFF. CDR3 in DNA: TGTGCCAGCAGCTTAGCAGCCTCCTCTAGCGGGGAGCGGTTCTTC.

This clonotype was seen many times. The chain links TRBV20-1 to TRBJ2-1, with 9 bases identical to TRBD2. The junction had 10 bases not matched to a gene; V was cut back by 3 bases and J by 1 base. The CDR3 is 17 residues long. Germline V CDR1 and CDR2: DFQATT, SNEGSKA (reference sequence). Written as DNA, the CDR3 is TGCAGTGCTAGCGAGCTTAGCGGGGGTGAGTCCTACAATGAGCAGTTCTTC. Residues: CSASELSGGESYNEQFF.

The V call is TRBV7-2, the J call TRBJ2-2; D remains ambiguous. V lost 5 bases, J lost 6 bases, and 7 bases lay in between. The V gene's germline CDR1 is SGHTA and CDR2 FQGNSA. This CDR3 is 12 amino acids long. CDR3 residues: CASSHQAGELFF. The CDR3 DNA reads as TGTGCCAGCAGCCACCAGGCCGGGGAGCTGTTTTTT.

Of note for this clonotype: Given a much more abundant clone one base away, this may be a read error. V gene TRBV6-1 combines with J gene TRBJ1-1; TRBD1 might be the D (5 bases). Germline CDR1 MNHNS, CDR2 SASEGT. This CDR3 is 14 amino acids long. V lost 6 bases, J lost 4 bases, and 15 bases lay in between. CDR3 bases: TGTGCCAGCAGGGGAACGGCGGGGGTCACTGAAGCTTTCTTT. It translates to CASRGTAGVTEAFF.

In this sample, this clonotype turned up a few times. The genes are TRBV7-8 and TRBJ1-2; D remains unclear. The CDR3 spans 14 residues. Germline-derived CDR1 and CDR2 are SGHVS and FQNEAQ. The V gene lost 4 bases and the J gene lost 4 bases, with 13 bases spanning the gap. CDR3 in DNA: TGTGCCAGCAGCTCTGAACGTCTGGGCTATGGCTACACCTTC. This codes for CASSSERLGYGYTF.

The gene calls are TRBV29-1 and TRBJ2-3, with TRBD2 identical over 7 bases. The CDR3 covers 16 residues. The V and J ends lost 0 bases and 0 bases, in that order; junction bases with no gene match: 6. CDR1 SQVTM and CDR2 ANQGSEA come from the germline V gene. The CDR3 DNA sequence: TGCAGCGTTGAAGATCGGGGGGACGCTAGCACAGATACGCAGTATTTT. Protein sequence: CSVEDRGDASTDTQYF.